One sample yielded the 13 T cell receptor beta chains listed below, sequenced in a study of blood T cell repertoires in COVID-19. The repertoire was sequenced with immunoSEQ multiplex PCR; TCRdb's copy has only in-frame clones and lacks some. The sample lists 250,000 to 400,000 clones, about nine tenths seen once, with roughly 5% in the top ten. Input material: PBMCs or T cells enriched from blood (not recorded which). The receptors derive from a man aged 55-75 years who had recovered from COVID-19.

The V gene is TRBV28, the J gene TRBJ1-1, with 8 bases fitting TRBD1. The CDR3 runs 17 residues. CDR1 is MDHEN and CDR2 is SYDVKM in the germline V gene. V shed 1 base, J shed 7 bases, and the junction held 14 bases outside the gene matches. CDR3 sequence: CASSLLSGQGSGDEAFF. In DNA form, the CDR3 reads TGTGCCAGCAGTTTATTATCTGGACAGGGCTCGGGCGATGAAGCTTTCTTT.

This clone was counted a single time. This rearrangement joins TRBV11-2 to TRBJ1-4, with 7 bases identical to TRBD1. Germline CDR1 reads SGHAT; CDR2 reads FQNNGV. After removal of 1 base from V and 5 bases from J, the junction contained 4 bases not matched to a gene. The length of the CDR3 is 15 residues. The CDR3 DNA reads TGTGCCAGCAGCTTAGTAGGGGGCAAGAATGAAAAACTGTTTTTT. As protein: CASSLVGGKNEKLFF.

On this clone itself: One end of the junction fails to match germline, which may point to a read error. The chain is built from TRBV7-7 and TRBJ2-1, with 8 positions matching TRBD2. The CDR3 extends over 15 amino acids. CDR1 and CDR2 from the germline V gene are SSHAT and FNYEAQ (reference sequence). CDR3 amino acids: CASSLSSGFYNEQFF. CDR3 sequence (DNA): TGTGCTAGCAGCCTCTCTAGCGGGTTCTACAATGAGCAGTTCTTC.

The chain recombines TRBV6-6 with TRBJ2-1, with 7 bases fitting TRBD2. The CDR3 extends over 16 amino acids. The junction had 15 bases not matched to a gene; V was cut back by 6 bases and J by 7 bases. Germline-derived CDR1 and CDR2 are MNHNY and SVGAGI (reference sequence). CDR3 nucleotide sequence: TGTGCCAGCAGGAAACGATGGGAGACTAGCCGGAATGAGCAGTTCTTC. Encoded protein: CASRKRWETSRNEQFF.

The chain carries TRBV6-5 and TRBJ2-1; D gene unclear. The CDR3 sequence is 11 residues long. Germline-derived CDR1 and CDR2 are MNHEY and SVGAGI. V shed 6 bases and J shed 10 bases, with 10 bases lying between them. This CDR3 is CASRYSREQFF. The CDR3, as DNA: TGTGCCAGCAGATATTCCCGGGAGCAGTTCTTC.

The V gene is TRBV24-1, the J gene TRBJ1-2, with TRBD1 identical over 9 bases. V shed 3 bases, J shed 5 bases, and the junction held 6 bases outside the gene matches. CDR1 and CDR2 (germline): KGHDR, SFDVKD. This CDR3 has 15 residues. DNA for the CDR3: TGTGCCACCAGTGATCCCGGGACAGGGAAATATGGCTACACCTTC. This encodes CATSDPGTGKYGYTF.

This rearrangement joins TRBV6-5 to TRBJ1-5; no clear D gene. Germline V gene sequence: CDR1 MNHEY, CDR2 SVGAGI. This CDR3 contains 15 residues. The V and J ends lost 0 bases and 2 bases respectively, with 8 bases between them. The CDR3 here is CASSYSGEGNQPQHF. In DNA form, the CDR3 reads TGTGCCAGCAGTTACTCAGGAGAGGGCAATCAGCCCCAGCATTTT.

The chain employs TRBV13 and TRBJ2-3; the match to TRBD1 covers 8 bases. The CDR3 consists of 15 residues. Per the germline V gene, CDR1 is PRHDT and CDR2 is FYEKMQ (reference sequence). V lost 4 bases to trimming and J lost 3 bases; unmatched junction nucleotides: 6. The CDR3 nucleotides read TGTGCCAGCAGCTCTCGACAGGGGTTGACAGATACGCAGTATTTT. Amino acids: CASSSRQGLTDTQYF.

The genes are TRBV5-1 and TRBJ2-2; D is unresolved. This CDR3 comprises 16 residues. In germline, CDR1 is SGHRS, CDR2 YFSETQ. The ends were cut back, 4 bases at V and 6 bases at J, with 19 bases in the middle. Here the CDR3 DNA reads TGCGCCAGCAGCCGAGGAAGTGAATTCATGGCCGGGGAGCTGTTTTTT. Its translation: CASSRGSEFMAGELFF.

This chain joins TRBV11-1 and TRBJ1-5; possible D gene TRBD1, 5 bases. V was trimmed by 0 bases and J by 7 bases, leaving 7 bases between them. There are 13 residues in the CDR3. CDR1 and CDR2 from the germline V gene are SGHAT and FQDESV (reference sequence). DNA of the CDR3: TGTGCCAGCAGCTTAGCGGGGGGGCAGCCCCAGCATTTT. Translated, it gives CASSLAGGQPQHF.

This chain joins TRBV2 and TRBJ1-4; perhaps TRBD1 as D (5 bases). The V end was cut by 2 bases, the J end by 3 bases, with 10 bases between. This CDR3 is 15 amino acids long. From germline, CDR1 is SNHLY and CDR2 FYNNEI. The CDR3 is CASSEQGMANEKLFF. CDR3 nucleotides: TGTGCCAGCAGTGAACAGGGAATGGCTAATGAAAAACTGTTTTTT.

The V call is TRBV12-5, the J call TRBJ2-5, with 7 bases lining up with TRBD1. The J segment lost 3 bases and the V segment lost 2 bases, leaving 12 bases of the junction unmatched. Germline-derived CDR1 and CDR2 are LGHNT and FRNRAP. The CDR3 has 17 residues. CDR3 bases: TGTGCTAGTGGTTTGAGTCGGGACAGTTTGGGAGAAGAGACCCAGTACTTC. Translation gives CASGLSRDSLGEETQYF.

This chain connects TRBV29-1 to TRBJ2-5; D might be TRBD1 (5 bases). Germline V CDR1 and CDR2: SQVTM, ANQGSEA. Trimming took off 3 bases at V and 1 base at J, with 9 bases between the two ends. The CDR3 runs to 13 residues. Written as DNA, the CDR3 is TGCAGCGTTGAGACAGTAGTCCAAGAGACCCAGTACTTC. Protein: CSVETVVQETQYF.